This note documents a single T cell receptor beta chain sequence. The sample originates from a study of blood T cell repertoires in COVID-19. Overall study context: Acute and convalescent COVID-19 samples came from the United States, Italy and Spain. Nucleic acid was either cDNA or gDNA, and it came from T cells, B-cell-depleted T cells, or PBMCs.

CDR1 is WSHSY, CDR2 SAAADI, per germline. The CDR3 has 15 residues. The V and J ends lost 6 bases and 9 bases, in that order; junction bases with no gene match: 8. Original handling: Quantification of nucleated cells was approximated via reference gene primer amplification. The data were produced by immunoSEQ multiplex PCR, yet TCRdb's version contains in-frame clones alone and is incomplete. V and J calls and clone size are copied from that table; D and trimming were computed from the DNA. The repertoire holds some 200,000 clones, with about nine tenths as singletons. The clonotype comes from a man older than 75 with acute or convalescent COVID-19. J is TRBJ2-1 and V is TRBV10-2; 13 bases align to TRBD2. The sample taken for sequencing was peripheral blood. CDR3 nucleotides: TGCGCCAGCAGGGCTACTAGCGGGAGGGGTCTTGAGCAGTTCTTC. Its translation: CASRATSGRGLEQFF.